This T cell receptor beta chain was sequenced during a study of regulatory T cells in long-lasting Graves disease. Assembly of TCR beta libraries relied on iRepertoire HTBI primers together with Arm-PCR of CDR3 regions. TCRdb fed the multiplex PCR reads into MiXCR, producing one record per CDR3 protein. The sample carries about 350,000 distinct CDR3 sequences, 15% to 20% recorded once. The time point is: newly diagnosed GD, antithyroid drugs for less than 3 months. Scientists built the TCR library using RNA that was extracted from PBMCs. Trimming stripped 9 bases from V and 6 bases from J, with 9 bases between. This CDR3 has 11 amino acids. Per germline, CDR1 SGDLS and CDR2 YYNGEE. This same sample was also taken into another study, of T cells in Graves' hyperthyroidism and ophthalmopathy. That paper states: The blood repertoire included most of the expanded thyroid clonotypes above 0.001.

The J gene is TRBJ2-2, the V gene TRBV9; D assignment may be TRBD1 or TRBD2 (5 bases each). The sample was peripheral blood mononuclear cells (PBMCs), taken at new diagnosis, from a patient treated with antithyroid drugs. The receptor was derived from a woman aged 18-29 years with Graves disease. The CDR3 loop is CATGGPGELFF. CDR3 sequence (DNA): TGTGCCACTGGGGGACCCGGGGAGCTGTTTTTT.